This T cell receptor (beta chain) emerged from a study of T-cell reconstitution after alpha-beta-depleted transplantation in children. From germline, CDR1 is DFQATT and CDR2 SNEGSKA (reference sequence). The CDR3 runs to 14 residues. Trimming removed 6 bases from V and 1 base from J, with 15 bases in between. This clonotype was counted only a few times. Unique molecular identifiers were used to barcode this TCRbeta library. TCRdb recomputed calls from the PCR reads with MiXCR, one row per CDR3 protein. The data contain about 600,000 distinct CDR3 sequences, over 9.5% of them singletons. This rearrangement joins TRBV20-1 to TRBJ1-1; D is undetermined. This TCR was recovered from a human donor who donated a stem cell graft to a child with acute myeloid leukemia. The sample was PBMCs from the stem cell graft donor, taken from the stem cell graft. CDR3 bases: TGCAGTGCCCCGAACCTACAGAAGAACACTGAAGCTTTCTTT. Translation: CSAPNLQKNTEAFF.